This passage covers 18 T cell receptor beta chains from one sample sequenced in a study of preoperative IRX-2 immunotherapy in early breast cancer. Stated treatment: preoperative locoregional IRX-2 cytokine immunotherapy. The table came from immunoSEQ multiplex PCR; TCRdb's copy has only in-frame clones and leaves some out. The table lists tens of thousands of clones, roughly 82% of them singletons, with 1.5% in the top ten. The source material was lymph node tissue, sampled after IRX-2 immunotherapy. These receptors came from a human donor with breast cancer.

CDR3 sequence (DNA): TGCGCCAGCAGCTTGGAGACAGGGATCACCGGGGAGCTGTTTTTT. This translates into CASSLETGITGELFF. This chain joins TRBV5-1 and TRBJ2-2; 7 nucleotides match TRBD1. Trimming removed 0 bases from V and 4 bases from J; junction bases left unmatched: 3. CDR1 is SGHRS and CDR2 is YFSETQ in the germline V gene. The CDR3 is made up of 15 amino acids. The whole variable domain, remainder taken from reference TRBV5-1 and TRBJ2-2, is KAGVTQTPRYLIKTRGQQVTLSCSPISGHRSVSWYQQTPGQGLQFLFEYFSETQRNKGNFPGRFSGRQFSNSRSEMNVSTLELGDSALYLCASSLETGITGELFFGEGSRLTVL.

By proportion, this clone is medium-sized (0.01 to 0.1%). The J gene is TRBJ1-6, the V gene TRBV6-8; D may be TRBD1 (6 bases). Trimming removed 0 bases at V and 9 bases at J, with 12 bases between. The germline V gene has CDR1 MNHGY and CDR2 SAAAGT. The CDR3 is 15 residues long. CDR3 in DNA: TGTGCCAGCAGTTACTCGGTCAGGGGAGGTTCACCCCTCCACTTT. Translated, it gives CASSYSVRGGSPLHF.

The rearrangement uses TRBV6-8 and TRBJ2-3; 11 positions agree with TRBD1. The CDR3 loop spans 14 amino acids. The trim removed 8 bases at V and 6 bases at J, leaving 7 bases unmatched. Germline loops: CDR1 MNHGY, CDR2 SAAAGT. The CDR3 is CASVGQGVLDTQYF. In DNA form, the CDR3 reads TGTGCCAGCGTGGGACAGGGGGTACTCGATACGCAGTATTTT.

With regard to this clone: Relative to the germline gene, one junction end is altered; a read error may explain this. The CDR3 region has the DNA TGTGCCATCAGTGCGGCAACCGGGACGGCCTATGGCTACACCTTC. Translated: CAISAATGTAYGYTF. This chain links TRBV6-8 with TRBJ1-2; possibly TRBD1 for D (5 bases). This CDR3 region has 15 residues. Germline-derived CDR1 and CDR2 are MNHGY and SAAAGT.

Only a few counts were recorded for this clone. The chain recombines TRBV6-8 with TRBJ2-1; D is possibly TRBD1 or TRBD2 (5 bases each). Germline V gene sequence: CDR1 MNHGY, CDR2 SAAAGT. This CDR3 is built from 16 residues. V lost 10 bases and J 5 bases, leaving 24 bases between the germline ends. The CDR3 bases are TGTGCCACCGGCCGGGGTGTTGGGGACGGAGACAATGAGCAGTTCTTC. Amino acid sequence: CATGRGVGDGDNEQFF.

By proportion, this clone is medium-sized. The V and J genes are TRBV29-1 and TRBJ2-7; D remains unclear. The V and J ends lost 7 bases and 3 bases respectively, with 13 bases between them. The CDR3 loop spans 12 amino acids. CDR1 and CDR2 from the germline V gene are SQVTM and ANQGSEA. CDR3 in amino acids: CSAVVWGYEQYF. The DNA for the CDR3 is TGCAGCGCCGTGGTGTGGGGCTACGAGCAGTACTTC.

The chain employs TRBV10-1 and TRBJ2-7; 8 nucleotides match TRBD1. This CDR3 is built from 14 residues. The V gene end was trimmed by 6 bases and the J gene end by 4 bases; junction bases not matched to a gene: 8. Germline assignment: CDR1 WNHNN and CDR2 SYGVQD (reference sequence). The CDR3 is CASRKDRGSYEQYF. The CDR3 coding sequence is TGCGCCAGCAGGAAAGACAGGGGTTCGTACGAGCAGTACTTC.

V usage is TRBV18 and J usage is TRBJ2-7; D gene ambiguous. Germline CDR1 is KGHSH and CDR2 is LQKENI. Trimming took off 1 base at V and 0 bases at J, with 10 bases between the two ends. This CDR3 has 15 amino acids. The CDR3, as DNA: TGTGCCAGCTCACCACAGTCTGCGAGCTCCTACGAGCAGTACTTC. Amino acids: CASSPQSASSYEQYF.

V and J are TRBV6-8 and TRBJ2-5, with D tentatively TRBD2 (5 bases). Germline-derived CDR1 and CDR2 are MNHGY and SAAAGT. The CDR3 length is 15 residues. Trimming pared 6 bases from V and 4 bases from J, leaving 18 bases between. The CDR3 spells CASSLLPGRLETQYF. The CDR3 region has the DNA TGTGCCAGCAGCCTACTTCCGGGAAGATTAGAGACCCAGTACTTC.

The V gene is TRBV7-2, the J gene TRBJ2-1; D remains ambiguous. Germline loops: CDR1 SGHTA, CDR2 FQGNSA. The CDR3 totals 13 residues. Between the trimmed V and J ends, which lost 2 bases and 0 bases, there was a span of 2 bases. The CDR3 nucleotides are TGTGCCAGCAGCTTATACTCCTACAATGAGCAGTTCTTC. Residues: CASSLYSYNEQFF.

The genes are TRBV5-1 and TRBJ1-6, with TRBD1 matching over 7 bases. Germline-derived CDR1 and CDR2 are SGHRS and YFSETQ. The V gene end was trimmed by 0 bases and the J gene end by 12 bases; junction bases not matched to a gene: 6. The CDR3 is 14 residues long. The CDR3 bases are TGCGCCAGCAGCTTGGAGGGGGCTGGGGTACCCCTCCACTTT. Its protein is CASSLEGAGVPLHF.

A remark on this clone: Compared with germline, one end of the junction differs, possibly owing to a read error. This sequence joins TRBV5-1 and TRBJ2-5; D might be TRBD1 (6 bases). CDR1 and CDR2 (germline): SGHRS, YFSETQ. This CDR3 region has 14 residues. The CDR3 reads CASRLGQGIETQYF. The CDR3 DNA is TGCGCCAGCAGGTTGGGGCAGGGGATAGAGACCCAGTACTTC.

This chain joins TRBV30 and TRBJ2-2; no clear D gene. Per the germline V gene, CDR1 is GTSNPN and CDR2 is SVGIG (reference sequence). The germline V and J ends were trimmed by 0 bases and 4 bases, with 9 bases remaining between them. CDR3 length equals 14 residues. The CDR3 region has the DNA TGTGCCTGGAGTGTAAGGTTTGGCACCGGGGAGCTGTTTTTT. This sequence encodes CAWSVRFGTGELFF.

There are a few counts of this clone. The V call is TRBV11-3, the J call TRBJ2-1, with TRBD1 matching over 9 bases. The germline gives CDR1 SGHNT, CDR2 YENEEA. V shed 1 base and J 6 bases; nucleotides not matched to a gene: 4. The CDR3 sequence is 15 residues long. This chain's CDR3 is CASSLGTTGGNEQFF. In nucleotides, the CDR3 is TGTGCCAGCAGCTTAGGGACGACAGGGGGCAATGAGCAGTTCTTC.

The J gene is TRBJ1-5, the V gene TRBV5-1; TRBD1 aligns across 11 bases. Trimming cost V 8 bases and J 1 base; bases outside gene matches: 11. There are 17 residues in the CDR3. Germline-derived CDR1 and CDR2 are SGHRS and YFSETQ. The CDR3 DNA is TGCGCCAGGAGGGACAGGGGGGAATTGGGGAGCAATCAGCCCCAGCATTTT. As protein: CARRDRGELGSNQPQHF. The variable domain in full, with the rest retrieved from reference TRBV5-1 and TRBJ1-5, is KAGVTQTPRYLIKTRGQQVTLSCSPISGHRSVSWYQQTPGQGLQFLFEYFSETQRNKGNFPGRFSGRQFSNSRSEMNVSTLELGDSALYLCARRDRGELGSNQPQHFGDGTRLSIL.

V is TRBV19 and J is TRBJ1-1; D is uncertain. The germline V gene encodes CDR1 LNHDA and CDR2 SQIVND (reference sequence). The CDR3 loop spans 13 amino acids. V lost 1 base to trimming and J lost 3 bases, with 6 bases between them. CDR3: CASSIVGYTEAFF. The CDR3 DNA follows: TGTGCCAGTAGTATAGTAGGATACACTGAAGCTTTCTTT.

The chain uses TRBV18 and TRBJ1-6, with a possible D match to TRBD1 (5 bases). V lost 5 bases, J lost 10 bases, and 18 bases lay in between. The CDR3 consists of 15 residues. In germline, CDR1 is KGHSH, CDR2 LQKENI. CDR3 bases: TGTGCCAGCTCATCCGCAGCAGGGTTAGGATCACCCCTCCACTTT. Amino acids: CASSSAAGLGSPLHF.

The CDR3 region has the DNA TGTGCCAGTAGTAGGGGGGCAACGAACACCGGGGAGCTGTTTTTT. Residues: CASSRGATNTGELFF. J is TRBJ2-2 and V is TRBV19; D is possibly TRBD1 or TRBD2 (6 bases each). This CDR3 is built from 15 residues. The V gene's germline CDR1 is LNHDA and CDR2 SQIVND (reference sequence). V lost 4 bases and J lost 0, with 9 bases in between.